Described below is a single T cell receptor beta chain sequence and its context. The antigen is not known. This specimen comes from a study of OX40 agonist ivuxolimab in advanced cancers. General study points: At 0.1 to 3.0 mg/kg and by week 6, CD4+ and CD8+ T cells in the blood had expanded clonally.

The protocol was immunoSEQ multiplex PCR, while the TCRdb copy is restricted to in-frame clones and leaves out a portion. The data contain some 28,000 clones, around 88% of them singletons. This CDR3 comprises 18 residues. Trimming took 1 base from V and 5 from J; bases not matched to a gene: 11. Germline-derived CDR1 and CDR2 are SEHNR and FQNEAQ (reference sequence). The receptor's source is an adult with an advanced solid tumor such as melanoma, head and neck, liver or kidney cancer. Sequenced here: CD4+ or CD8+ T cells sorted from blood, sampled in a trial of the OX40 agonist ivuxolimab. The chain couples TRBV7-9 to TRBJ2-5, with 12 bases that match TRBD1. The CDR3 nucleotides are TGTGCCAGCAGCTTAGAGTGGTCGGGACAGGGGGCTTTGGAGACCCAGTACTTC. Residues: CASSLEWSGQGALETQYF. Full variable domain (missing parts from reference TRBV7-9 and TRBJ2-5): DTGVSQNPRHKITKRGQNVTFRCDPISEHNRLYWYRQTLGQGPEFLTYFQNEAQLEKSRLLSDRFSAERPKGSFSTLEIQRTEQGDSAMYLCASSLEWSGQGALETQYFGPGTRLLVL.